The 22 T cell receptor beta chains below come from one sample, sequenced in a study of blood T cell repertoires in COVID-19. Repertoires were generated with immunoSEQ multiplex PCR, while TCRdb's copy carries only in-frame clones and drops some. Among about 250,000 clones, about four fifths were seen once, and the ten largest hold approximately 4.8%. Sequenced sample: peripheral blood. The receptors stem from a woman in her seventies with acute or convalescent COVID-19.

This clone has a single count. Other nucleotide sequences from this sample produce the same CDR3. The rearrangement uses TRBV18 and TRBJ1-1; TRBD1 might be the D (5 bases). V was cut by 4 bases and J by 1 base, with 7 bases left in between. This CDR3 has 13 amino acids. CDR1 is KGHSH and CDR2 is LQKENI in the germline V gene. DNA of the CDR3: TGTGCCAGCTCACGAGACAGGAACACTGAAGCTTTCTTT. It yields the protein CASSRDRNTEAFF.

The V call is TRBV11-3, the J call TRBJ2-7; 8 bases are a match to TRBD2. This CDR3 has 15 amino acids. The J segment lost 6 bases and the V segment lost 5 bases, leaving 12 bases of the junction unmatched. CDR1 is SGHNT, CDR2 YENEEA, per germline. The CDR3 DNA is TGTGCCAGCAGCCCCCAAGGCGCGGGGGGAAGCGAGCAGTACTTC. Amino acid sequence: CASSPQGAGGSEQYF.

The chain employs TRBV6-5 and TRBJ2-3; D is possibly TRBD1 (6 bases). The CDR3 covers 14 residues. The ends were cut back, 7 bases at V and 7 bases at J, with 18 bases in the middle. From germline, CDR1 is MNHEY and CDR2 SVGAGI. The CDR3 loop reads CASNGDNHGNTQYF. CDR3 in DNA: TGTGCCAGCAACGGGGACAATCATGGGAATACGCAGTATTTT.

The V and J genes are TRBV5-4 and TRBJ2-2, with D perhaps TRBD1 (6 bases). V was pared by 0 bases and J by 3 bases, with 9 bases between. Germline V gene lookup returns CDR1 SGHNT and CDR2 YYREEE (reference sequence). CDR3 size: 15 residues. The CDR3 region has the DNA TGTGCCAGCAGCTTGGTCCAGGGGTACACCGGGGAGCTGTTTTTT. Its translation: CASSLVQGYTGELFF.

This rearrangement joins TRBV4-3 to TRBJ1-2, with 8 bases that match TRBD1. Germline CDR1 reads LGHNA; CDR2 reads YSLEER. The CDR3 contains 17 residues. With V trimmed by 0 bases and J by 0 bases, 6 bases remained unmatched. This CDR3 reads CASSQEADRGANYGYTF. CDR3 in DNA: TGCGCCAGCAGCCAAGAGGCCGACAGGGGAGCTAACTATGGCTACACCTTC.

This clone has a handful of counts. The chain has TRBV6-1 and TRBJ1-6; D not resolved. V lost 1 base, J lost 8 bases, and 6 bases lay in between. The CDR3 extends over 13 amino acids. CDR1 and CDR2 from the germline V gene are MNHNS and SASEGT. CDR3 bases: TGTGCCAGCAGTGAAGGGGCAGATTCACCCCTCCACTTT. Its protein product is CASSEGADSPLHF.

V gene TRBV5-8 combines with J gene TRBJ1-2, with D tentatively TRBD1 (5 bases). Germline CDR1 reads SGHTS; CDR2 reads YDEGEE. This CDR3 has 14 residues. Trimming cost V 4 bases and J 1 base, with 11 bases left between them. CDR3 sequence (DNA): TGTGCCAGCAGCAGGGGATCCGTTAACTATGGCTACACCTTC. This sequence encodes CASSRGSVNYGYTF.

The V call is TRBV20-1, the J call TRBJ2-7; 7 nucleotides match TRBD1. Losses at the gene ends were 5 bases for V and 4 bases for J; bases not matched to a gene: 2. The V gene's germline CDR1 is DFQATT and CDR2 SNEGSKA (reference sequence). The CDR3 covers 11 residues. The CDR3 DNA reads as TGCAGTGCTTCACAGGGGTACGAGCAGTACTTC. Its protein product is CSASQGYEQYF.

The rearrangement uses TRBV6-2 or TRBV6-3 and TRBJ1-5; 7 bases fit TRBD1. V lost 5 bases to trimming and J lost 3 bases; unmatched junction nucleotides: 4. The CDR3 is made up of 14 amino acids. In germline, CDR1 is MNHEY, CDR2 SVGEGT. CDR3 protein: CASSGTDLNQPQHF. The CDR3 nucleotides read TGTGCCAGCAGTGGGACAGACCTCAATCAGCCCCAGCATTTT.

V is TRBV7-9 and J is TRBJ1-2; 9 nucleotides agree with TRBD1. The CDR3 is made up of 13 amino acids. The germline V gene encodes CDR1 SEHNR and CDR2 FQNEAQ (reference sequence). The V and J ends lost 2 bases and 7 bases, in that order; junction bases with no gene match: 2. The CDR3: CASSLLDRGGYTF. The CDR3 nucleotides read TGTGCCAGCAGCTTATTGGACAGGGGTGGCTACACCTTC.

V gene TRBV9 combines with J gene TRBJ2-1; D perhaps matches TRBD2 (5 bases). The CDR3 sequence is 18 residues long. CDR1 SGDLS and CDR2 YYNGEE come from the germline V gene. V lost 0 bases and J 3 bases, leaving 19 bases between the germline ends. The CDR3: CASSVEPLPGMFYNEQFF. Written as DNA, the CDR3 is TGTGCCAGCAGCGTAGAACCCCTCCCGGGGATGTTCTACAATGAGCAGTTCTTC.

The rearrangement links TRBV4-1 to TRBJ2-5, with TRBD2 matching 7 bases. Germline CDR1 reads MGHRA; CDR2 reads YSYEKL. CDR3 length: 15 residues. J lost 1 base, V lost 4 bases, and 6 bases had no gene match. The chain's CDR3 is CASSPPSGTQETQYF. The CDR3 nucleotides read TGCGCCAGCAGCCCCCCTAGCGGAACCCAAGAGACCCAGTACTTC.

This chain connects TRBV5-3 to TRBJ1-2; D call uncertain. TRBV5-3 is filed as an ORF, its function uncertain. Trimming cost V 3 bases and J 4 bases, with 37 bases left between them. The CDR3 runs 22 residues. The CDR3 coding sequence is TGTGCCAGAAGCTACACTAGCACCCATACAGTTACCCAAACCAACCATAGCTATGGCTACACCTTC. Translating it yields CARSYTSTHTVTQTNHSYGYTF.

The chain couples TRBV6-6 to TRBJ2-1; perhaps TRBD1 as D (6 bases). This CDR3 is built from 15 residues. CDR1 and CDR2 from the germline V gene are MNHNY and SVGAGI (reference sequence). Trimming pared 6 bases from V and 0 bases from J, leaving 12 bases between. In DNA form, the CDR3 reads TGTGCCAGCAGCCGGACAGCCGGCTCCTACAATGAGCAGTTCTTC. Its translation is CASSRTAGSYNEQFF.

The CDR3 DNA reads TGTGCCAGCAGCTACAGCTCCTACGAGCAGTACTTC. Its translation: CASSYSSYEQYF. The chain has TRBV7-2 and TRBJ2-7; D ambiguous. V lost 4 bases and J lost 0, with 4 bases in between. The CDR3 length is 12 residues. Germline lookup yields CDR1 SGHTA and CDR2 FQGNSA.

The genes are TRBV6-1 and TRBJ1-5; D gene unclear. Per the germline V gene, CDR1 is MNHNS and CDR2 is SASEGT. The CDR3 consists of 16 residues. Trimming removed 3 bases at V and 1 base at J, with 13 bases between. The CDR3 loop is CASSDRGRASNQPQHF. The CDR3 region has the DNA TGTGCCAGCAGTGACAGAGGGAGGGCGAGCAATCAGCCCCAGCATTTT.

The genes are TRBV4-2 and TRBJ1-6; weak D call: TRBD1 (6 bases). The V and J ends lost 2 bases and 7 bases respectively, with 12 bases between them. Germline CDR1 is LGHNA and CDR2 is YNFKEQ. The CDR3 spans 15 residues. CDR3 nucleotides: TGTGCCAGCAGCCAAAGAAGGACAGCAAATTCACCCCTCCACTTT. It is translated as CASSQRRTANSPLHF.

This chain uses TRBV27 with TRBJ1-3; D possibly corresponds to TRBD1 (6 bases). CDR1 and CDR2 (germline): MNHEY, SMNVEV (reference sequence). V shed 8 bases and J shed 0 bases, with 8 bases lying between them. CDR3 length: 13 amino acids. In DNA, the CDR3 is TGTGCCAGCCAGGGGAGCTCTGGAAACACCATATATTTT. As protein: CASQGSSGNTIYF.

The rearrangement links TRBV9 to TRBJ2-5; 11 positions agree with TRBD2. CDR1 is SGDLS and CDR2 is YYNGEE in the germline V gene. The CDR3 consists of 16 residues. Losses at the gene ends were 0 bases for V and 4 bases for J; bases not matched to a gene: 5. The CDR3 nucleotides read TGTGCCAGCAGCGTAGAGGTAGCGGGGGGGCCAGAGACCCAGTACTTC. This gives the protein CASSVEVAGGPETQYF.

Here the CDR3 reads CASSRPGLDTYEQYF. The CDR3 DNA follows: TGTGCCAGCAGCCGCCCCGGACTAGACACCTACGAGCAGTACTTC. V and J are TRBV7-8 and TRBJ2-7; TRBD2 matches 7 bases. Germline CDR1 SGHVS, CDR2 FQNEAQ. The CDR3 is made up of 15 amino acids. J gave up 2 bases and V 5 bases, and 9 bases lay outside the gene matches.

The rearrangement joins TRBV11-2 to TRBJ2-7, with TRBD2 matching 9 bases. Trimming at V came to 1 base and at J to 3 bases, leaving 1 base not matched to a gene. The germline CDR1 and CDR2 sequences are SGHAT and FQNNGV. There are 14 residues in the CDR3. The CDR3 here is CASSLGGGVYEQYF. The CDR3 nucleotides read TGTGCCAGCAGCTTAGGCGGGGGGGTCTACGAGCAGTACTTC.

The chain has TRBV7-2 and TRBJ2-2; D gene unclear. V was trimmed by 1 base and J by 3 bases, leaving 12 bases between them. Germline V gene lookup returns CDR1 SGHTA and CDR2 FQGNSA. This CDR3 region has 16 residues. The CDR3 sequence: CASSLGTVVYTGELFF. The CDR3, as DNA: TGTGCCAGCAGCTTAGGAACCGTAGTATACACCGGGGAGCTGTTTTTT. Full variable domain (rest looked up from reference TRBV7-2 and TRBJ2-2): GAGVSQSPSNKVTEKGKDVELRCDPISGHTALYWYRQSLGQGLEFLIYFQGNSAPDKSGLPSDRFSAERTGGSVSTLTIQRTQQEDSAVYLCASSLGTVVYTGELFFGEGSRLTVL.